The T cell receptor (beta chain) described here comes from a study of blood T cell repertoires in COVID-19. Study details: Samples representing acute and convalescent COVID-19 were sourced from the United States, Italy and Spain. The cDNA or gDNA used as material had been derived from T cells, B-cell-depleted T cells, or PBMCs.

The germline gives CDR1 SGHVS, CDR2 FQNEAQ. CDR3 length: 17 residues. Trimming removed 4 bases from V and 1 base from J; junction bases left unmatched: 6. Under the authors' procedure: From reference gene primer amplification, estimates of nucleated cell counts were derived. The protocol was immunoSEQ multiplex PCR, while the TCRdb copy is restricted to in-frame clones and leaves out a portion. V, J and clone size reflect that table, while D and trimming were determined from the DNA. The table shows about 140,000 clones, with more than 60% occurring only once. The chain employs TRBV7-8 and TRBJ1-4; 10 bases fit TRBD1. This clonotype originated in a woman aged 45 to 65 with active or convalescent COVID-19. The specimen was peripheral blood. The CDR3 region has the DNA TGTGCCAGCAGCTCTCGGGACAGGGGTTTAACTAATGAAAAACTGTTTTTT. Its translation is CASSSRDRGLTNEKLFF.